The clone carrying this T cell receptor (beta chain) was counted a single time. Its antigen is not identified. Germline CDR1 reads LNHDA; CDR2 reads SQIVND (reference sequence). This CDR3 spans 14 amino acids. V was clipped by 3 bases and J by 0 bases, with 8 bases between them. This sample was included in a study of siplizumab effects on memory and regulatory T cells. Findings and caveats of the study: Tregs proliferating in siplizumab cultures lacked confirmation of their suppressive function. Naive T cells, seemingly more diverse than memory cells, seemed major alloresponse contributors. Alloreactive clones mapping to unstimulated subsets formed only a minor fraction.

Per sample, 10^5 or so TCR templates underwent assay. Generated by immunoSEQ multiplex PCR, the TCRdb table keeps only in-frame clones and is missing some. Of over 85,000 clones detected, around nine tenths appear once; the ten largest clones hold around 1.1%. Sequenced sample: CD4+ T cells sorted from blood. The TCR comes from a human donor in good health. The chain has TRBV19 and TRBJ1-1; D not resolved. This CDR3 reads CASSIHRLNTEAFF. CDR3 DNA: TGTGCCAGTAGTATTCACAGATTGAACACTGAAGCTTTCTTT.